These 31 T cell receptor beta chains were sequenced from one sample in a study of T-cell memory formation after mild COVID-19. TCRdb reprocessed the 5' RACE reads via MiXCR and lists one record per CDR3 protein. The sample holds some 410,000 distinct CDR3 sequences, 20% to 30% seen once. Sequencing was done on a sample of PBMCs or a T cell subset sorted from them (not recorded which). The receptors come from an adult woman who had mild COVID-19 (a few samples of this study predate the infection). Cell type and time point are not known.

This clonotype was recorded a few times. V is TRBV5-1 and J is TRBJ2-3; the D gene is possibly TRBD2 (6 bases). This CDR3 spans 15 amino acids. V lost 0 bases to trimming and J lost 6 bases, with 14 bases between them. The germline V gene encodes CDR1 SGHRS and CDR2 YFSETQ. This chain's CDR3 is CASSLDPGVRDTQYF. CDR3 nucleotides: TGCGCCAGCAGCTTGGATCCGGGGGTGAGGGATACGCAGTATTTT.

A few counts support this clonotype. The CDR3 DNA reads TGCAGCGCCTCGGGACAGGGTGGATCAGTGCAGTACTTC. It encodes CSASGQGGSVQYF. V and J are TRBV29-1 and TRBJ2-7, with TRBD1 identical over 9 bases. Trimming took 7 bases from V and 9 from J; bases not matched to a gene: 13. The CDR3 has 13 residues. The germline V gene has CDR1 SQVTM and CDR2 ANQGSEA.

The chain uses TRBV18 and TRBJ2-2, with a possible D match to TRBD2 (5 bases). V lost 5 bases, J lost 4 bases, and 17 bases lay in between. The CDR3 consists of 16 residues. Germline CDR1 reads KGHSH; CDR2 reads LQKENI. CDR3 loop: CASSSPLRVRTGELFF. The CDR3 DNA is TGTGCCAGCTCATCGCCGCTGAGGGTGCGCACCGGGGAGCTGTTTTTT.

This clonotype has more than one count but fewer than ten. V usage is TRBV5-1 and J usage is TRBJ2-5; 7 nucleotides match TRBD2. CDR3 size: 12 residues. Trimming cost V 6 bases and J 5 bases; bases outside gene matches: 4. Germline V lookup: CDR1 SGHRS, CDR2 YFSETQ. CDR3 coding DNA: TGCGCCAGCACCGGGCGGGGGGAGACCCAGTACTTC. Translated: CASTGRGETQYF.

There are a few counts of this clonotype. The rearrangement joins TRBV5-6 to TRBJ2-3, with 9 bases matching TRBD1. J lost 5 bases, V lost 1 base, and 5 bases had no gene match. This CDR3 has 15 amino acids. Germline V gene sequence: CDR1 SGHDT, CDR2 YYEEEE. The CDR3 DNA reads as TGTGCCAGCAGCTTGCCCGACAGGGGGTTAGATACGCAGTATTTT. Protein sequence: CASSLPDRGLDTQYF.

The V and J genes are TRBV4-3 and TRBJ2-1; possible D gene TRBD2, 5 bases. The length of the CDR3 is 15 residues. Trimming removed 5 bases at V and 1 base at J, with 12 bases between. Germline V CDR1 and CDR2: LGHNA, YSLEER. The CDR3 bases are TGCGCCAGCAGCATACGTCGGGGATCCTACAATGAGCAGTTCTTC. Its protein is CASSIRRGSYNEQFF.

The chain couples TRBV4-1 to TRBJ1-2, with a weak D call TRBD1 (5 bases). Germline assignment: CDR1 MGHRA and CDR2 YSYEKL. V gave up 1 base and J gave up 10 bases, with 19 bases separating them. The CDR3 loop spans 15 amino acids. The CDR3 nucleotides read TGCGCCAGCAGCCAAGTCGTTGGGGCCGCGACCCCCTACACCTTC. Translated, it gives CASSQVVGAATPYTF.

This chain uses TRBV18 with TRBJ2-7, with 11 bases matching TRBD2. CDR3 size: 15 residues. The ends lost 6 bases at V and 0 bases at J; junction bases unmatched: 4. Germline CDR1 KGHSH, CDR2 LQKENI. CDR3 protein: CASSGSGRASYEQYF. For the CDR3, the DNA is TGTGCCAGCTCCGGTAGCGGGAGGGCCTCCTACGAGCAGTACTTC. Full variable domain (missing parts from reference TRBV18 and TRBJ2-7): NAGVMQNPRHLVRRRGQEARLRCSPMKGHSHVYWYRQLPEEGLKFMVYLQKENIIDESGMPKERFSAEFPKEGPSILRIQQVVRGDSAAYFCASSGSGRASYEQYFGPGTRLTVT.

The genes are TRBV12-3 or TRBV12-4 and TRBJ2-7; 11 positions match TRBD2. The CDR3 runs to 17 residues. After removal of 0 bases from V and 6 bases from J, the junction contained 10 bases not matched to a gene. The CDR3 region has the DNA TGTGCCAGCAGTTTAGCACTAGCGGGAGTCCGGACGAGCGAGCAGTACTTC. Encoded protein: CASSLALAGVRTSEQYF.

This clonotype was counted between two and nine times. This chain links TRBV11-2 with TRBJ2-3; 11 bases fit TRBD2. CDR3 length: 20 residues. Germline CDR1 reads SGHAT; CDR2 reads FQNNGV. Trimming cost V 5 bases and J 3 bases; bases outside gene matches: 19. DNA of the CDR3: TGTGCCAGCAGCGGAGCGCAGGTCCTAGCGGGGGGATCTGGGACAGATACGCAGTATTTT. Protein product: CASSGAQVLAGGSGTDTQYF.

DNA for the CDR3: TGTGCCAGCAGCGCAGGGTTCTCCTACGAGCAGTACTTC. It codes for CASSAGFSYEQYF. The genes are TRBV6-5 and TRBJ2-7; perhaps TRBD1 as D (5 bases). The CDR3 has 13 amino acids. The germline V gene encodes CDR1 MNHEY and CDR2 SVGAGI. The V end was cut by 6 bases, the J end by 0 bases, with 9 bases between.

The rearrangement joins TRBV20-1 to TRBJ1-6, with TRBD1 matching over 8 bases. The V segment lost 5 bases and the J segment 8 bases; nucleotides outside the gene matches: 11. The CDR3 runs to 15 residues. Germline CDR1 DFQATT, CDR2 SNEGSKA (reference sequence). Here the CDR3 reads CSAPVPTGEDSPLHF. CDR3 bases: TGCAGTGCTCCAGTCCCGACAGGGGAGGATTCACCCCTCCACTTT.

In its sample, this clonotype was seen a few times. This chain joins TRBV11-2 and TRBJ2-5, with 10 positions matching TRBD2. Germline loops: CDR1 SGHAT, CDR2 FQNNGV. The length of the CDR3 is 16 residues. Trimming cost V 0 bases and J 5 bases; bases outside gene matches: 6. The CDR3 loop reads CASSLDSAGGSETQYF. CDR3 nucleotide sequence: TGTGCCAGCAGCTTAGATTCAGCGGGGGGGTCGGAGACCCAGTACTTC.

This clonotype was detected many times. The chain joins TRBV3-1 to TRBJ1-1, with 9 positions matching TRBD1. V was clipped by 4 bases and J by 4 bases; unmatched bases: 4. Germline CDR1 LGHDT, CDR2 YNNKEL (reference sequence). The CDR3 covers 14 residues. The CDR3 nucleotides read TGTGCCAGCAGCCGACAGACAGGGGGCACTGAAGCTTTCTTT. Protein sequence: CASSRQTGGTEAFF.

The chain combines TRBV25-1 with TRBJ1-3; tentatively, D is TRBD1 (5 bases). The V and J ends lost 1 base and 0 bases respectively, with 10 bases between them. Germline V gene sequence: CDR1 MGHDK, CDR2 SYGVNS. CDR3 length: 16 residues. The CDR3 region is CASSELEGSSGNTIYF. CDR3 DNA: TGTGCCAGCAGTGAATTGGAGGGGAGCTCTGGAAACACCATATATTTT.

In its sample, this clonotype was seen many times. The gene calls are TRBV6-6 and TRBJ1-6; 12 positions match TRBD1. There are 16 residues in the CDR3. Germline V gene data show CDR1 as MNHNY and CDR2 as SVGAGI (reference sequence). V shed 2 bases and J 9 bases; nucleotides not matched to a gene: 5. CDR3: CASSYGGQGAPSPLHF. The CDR3 nucleotides are TGTGCCAGCAGTTACGGGGGACAGGGGGCGCCTTCACCCCTCCACTTT.

This chain links TRBV12-3 or TRBV12-4 with TRBJ1-3; no clear D gene. V lost 7 bases and J lost 0, with 7 bases in between. The CDR3 runs to 13 residues. CDR3 bases: TGTGCCAGCATCTCCGACTCTGGAAACACCATATATTTT. As protein: CASISDSGNTIYF.

The V and J genes are TRBV12-3 or TRBV12-4 and TRBJ2-3; 9 nucleotides align to TRBD1. Germline trimming cut 7 bases from V and 4 bases from J; bases unmatched to any gene: 9. The CDR3 has 15 residues. As DNA, the CDR3 is TGTGCCAGCAACCCGACAGGGGGATTGTCAGATACGCAGTATTTT. It translates to CASNPTGGLSDTQYF.

The V gene is TRBV27, the J gene TRBJ1-4; TRBD1 is a possible D gene (5 bases). Germline assignment: CDR1 MNHEY and CDR2 SMNVEV (reference sequence). This CDR3 has 16 residues. V was pared by 3 bases and J by 3 bases, with 14 bases between. The DNA of the CDR3 is TGTGCCAGCAGTTTTTCGCTGAAGGGGCCTAATGAAAAACTGTTTTTT. It codes for CASSFSLKGPNEKLFF.

This clonotype appeared a few times. The chain employs TRBV25-1 and TRBJ2-3, with a weak D call TRBD2 (6 bases). This CDR3 contains 13 residues. V dropped 4 bases and J dropped 6 bases, with 11 bases sitting between them. Germline CDR1 MGHDK, CDR2 SYGVNS. This chain's CDR3 is CASSGGTRDTQYF. The CDR3 DNA reads as TGTGCCAGCAGTGGCGGGACCAGGGATACGCAGTATTTT.

This clonotype was counted a few times. The rearrangement links TRBV7-8 to TRBJ2-3; D is undetermined. Germline V gene data show CDR1 as SGHVS and CDR2 as FQNEAQ. This CDR3 spans 16 amino acids. With 5 bases removed from V and 3 bases from J, the gap between germline ends came to 18 bases. CDR3 sequence: CASSPNSQVWTDTQYF. The DNA of the CDR3 is TGTGCCAGCAGCCCGAACAGCCAGGTGTGGACAGATACGCAGTATTTT.

This clonotype was seen a few times. The gene calls are TRBV5-1 and TRBJ2-5; D call uncertain. The V gene lost 3 bases and the J gene lost 4 bases, with 7 bases spanning the gap. The germline CDR1 and CDR2 sequences are SGHRS and YFSETQ. The CDR3 sequence is 12 residues long. The CDR3 DNA is TGCGCCAGCAGCTGGGCCACAGAGACCCAGTACTTC. Its translation: CASSWATETQYF.

In this sample, this clonotype turned up a few times. The V call is TRBV12-3 or TRBV12-4, the J call TRBJ1-5, with TRBD1 as a possible D gene (5 bases). The CDR3 is 13 amino acids. Trimming cost V 4 bases and J 10 bases, with 14 bases left between them. The CDR3 sequence: CASSSGELVPQHF. For the CDR3, the DNA is TGTGCCAGCAGTTCGGGGGAGTTAGTCCCCCAGCATTTT.

V is TRBV7-9 and J is TRBJ2-7, with 7 nucleotides matching TRBD2. The length of the CDR3 is 14 residues. The V gene's germline CDR1 is SEHNR and CDR2 FQNEAQ (reference sequence). The V gene end was trimmed by 1 base and the J gene end by 5 bases; junction bases not matched to a gene: 5. DNA of the CDR3: TGTGCCAGCAGCTTAGTGGCGGGAGCGGACGAGCAGTACTTC. Amino acid sequence: CASSLVAGADEQYF.

This clonotype has only a few counts. The chain recombines TRBV2 with TRBJ2-1, with TRBD2 identical over 7 bases. Trimming cost V 0 bases and J 10 bases; bases outside gene matches: 9. CDR3 length equals 15 residues. Germline assignment: CDR1 SNHLY and CDR2 FYNNEI. This chain's CDR3 is CASSEAGRELGEQFF. CDR3 DNA sequence: TGTGCCAGCAGTGAAGCGGGGCGGGAGTTGGGCGAGCAGTTCTTC.

The CDR3 here is CASSVGTSAAETQYF. CDR3 DNA: TGCGCCAGCAGCGTCGGGACTAGCGCCGCAGAGACCCAGTACTTC. This chain links TRBV5-1 with TRBJ2-5; 10 bases are a match to TRBD2. CDR3 size: 15 residues. The J segment lost 4 bases and the V segment lost 4 bases, leaving 7 bases of the junction unmatched. Germline assignment: CDR1 SGHRS and CDR2 YFSETQ.

This chain uses TRBV7-8 with TRBJ2-3; D may be TRBD1 (5 bases). V was pared by 5 bases and J by 0 bases, with 12 bases between. This CDR3 is built from 15 residues. Germline V lookup: CDR1 SGHVS, CDR2 FQNEAQ. CDR3 residues: CASSPPDRSTDTQYF. The DNA of the CDR3 is TGTGCCAGCAGCCCACCCGACAGAAGCACAGATACGCAGTATTTT.

This clonotype has more than one count but fewer than ten. V is TRBV2 and J is TRBJ1-6; weak D call: TRBD1 (5 bases). Germline CDR1 SNHLY, CDR2 FYNNEI. The CDR3 sequence is 14 residues long. Trimming pared 6 bases from V and 7 bases from J, leaving 13 bases between. CDR3 in DNA: TGTGCCAGCAGGAACAACTACAGGAATTCACCCCTCCACTTT. Translating gives CASRNNYRNSPLHF.

This clonotype came up a few times. This chain joins TRBV5-8 and TRBJ2-5; 9 bases align to TRBD2. V lost 5 bases, J lost 0 bases, and 8 bases stayed unmatched. Germline CDR1 reads SGHTS; CDR2 reads YDEGEE. The length of the CDR3 is 16 residues. The DNA of the CDR3 is TGTGCCAGCAGTTCCGGGACTAGCAGTTACCAAGAGACCCAGTACTTC. It specifies CASSSGTSSYQETQYF.

V gene TRBV20-1 combines with J gene TRBJ1-1; no definite D call. Germline CDR1 reads DFQATT; CDR2 reads SNEGSKA (reference sequence). CDR3 length equals 12 residues. V lost 1 base and J 10 bases, leaving 13 bases between the germline ends. The CDR3, as DNA: TGCAGTGCTAGAGCAGGCCCCCGGGGAGCTTTCTTT. As protein: CSARAGPRGAFF.

The chain joins TRBV20-1 to TRBJ1-1; D perhaps matches TRBD1 (6 bases). The CDR3 has 15 amino acids. In germline, CDR1 is DFQATT, CDR2 SNEGSKA (reference sequence). Trimming took 2 bases from V and 3 from J, leaving 16 bases between them. CDR3 amino acids: CSARLIRQEYTEAFF. The CDR3 DNA follows: TGCAGTGCTAGACTTATACGACAGGAATACACTGAAGCTTTCTTT.